This is a list of T cell receptor beta chains from one sample in a study of blood T cell repertoires in COVID-19. Some clones are missing from TCRdb's copy, which holds only in-frame ones; the method was immunoSEQ multiplex PCR. The sample shows about 250,000 clones, 85% of them seen only once. The sample comprised peripheral blood. These TCRs come from a man between 45 and 60 years old with active or convalescent COVID-19. CDR3s leave out the opening cysteine and the closing phenylalanine or tryptophan.

TRBJ2-1 TRBV11-3 ASSLVTSGYNEQF
TRBJ2-7 TRBV7-2 ASGPSISYEQY
TRBJ2-5 TRBV6-5 ASRLAGYETQY
TRBJ2-7 TRBV10-1 ASSRQGKDEQY
TRBJ1-2 TRBV12-3/TRBV12-4 ASSLTAGYGYT
TRBJ2-3 TRBV7-3 ASSLLPTSGRAPDTQY
TRBJ2-3 TRBV7-9 ASSPDSRARTDTQY
TRBJ1-2 TRBV7-9 ASSLEATGGLNYGYT
TRBJ1-1 TRBV6-5 ASSYTGTVNTEAF
TRBJ2-7 TRBV29-1 SVERGKGEGHEQY
TRBJ2-1 TRBV4-2 ASSQERAGTSGRNEQF
TRBJ1-2 TRBV3-1/TRBV3-2 ASSQRAGGGYGYT
TRBJ1-6 TRBV5-5 ASSLAARASPLH
TRBJ2-3 TRBV5-1 ASSRLQGGADTQY
TRBJ1-3 TRBV9 ASSALGTGPGNTIY
TRBJ2-7 TRBV6-1 ASSERGRAGVSEQY
TRBJ2-3 TRBV11-1 ASSPGGTSAQY
TRBJ1-3 TRBV5-1 ASSLGDGNTIY
TRBJ2-5 TRBV5-1 ASSLPGAQETQY
TRBJ1-1 TRBV30 AWATGGGVGAF
TRBJ2-1 TRBV11-2 ASSPREGNYNEQF
TRBJ2-1 TRBV9 ASSASGRALDEQF
TRBJ1-5 TRBV19 ASRAGQSQPQH
TRBJ1-5 TRBV2 ASSGGLPQGEPQH
TRBJ2-1 TRBV11-2 ASSSLGLAGGHNEQF
TRBJ1-5 TRBV2 ASSGSGQALQPQH
TRBJ2-1 TRBV4-1 ASSLGTPVNEQF
TRBJ2-5 TRBV18 ASSLLDREETQY
TRBJ2-5 TRBV10-2 ATTGAPSGRDQETQY
TRBJ2-1 TRBV7-8 ASSLGGGNEQF
TRBJ2-7 TRBV21-1 ASSIGQGTYEQY
TRBJ2-3 TRBV7-2 ASSLRSGRGYTDTQY
TRBJ1-6 TRBV2 ASSGQSPNSPLH
TRBJ2-1 TRBV30 AWSVLIAGSNEQF
TRBJ1-5 TRBV7-8 ASSAIGGTGQPQH
TRBJ2-2 TRBV5-4 ASSLLGQGDTGELF
TRBJ1-2 TRBV10-3 AISVYSSDPNYGYT
TRBJ2-7 TRBV6-1 ASSERAGWGDEQY
TRBJ1-1 TRBV12-3/TRBV12-4 ASSLSENTEAF
TRBJ2-7 TRBV5-4 ASSSQGSYEQY
TRBJ2-1 TRBV7-9 ASSLDSEQF
TRBJ1-4 TRBV7-9 ASSLRGTNEKLF
TRBJ1-1 TRBV30 AWSPTQANPNTEAF
TRBJ2-7 TRBV25-1 ASSESGTPSYEQY
TRBJ2-4 TRBV20-1 SARQGNIQY
TRBJ2-7 TRBV4-3 ASSQEAGYEQY
TRBJ1-4 TRBV3-1/TRBV3-2 ASSHRTGVEKLF
TRBJ1-1 TRBV19 ASSIPGQTNTEAF
TRBJ2-3 TRBV2 ASSEDISDTQY
TRBJ2-4 TRBV30 AWSVGGGKNIQY
TRBJ2-1 TRBV9 ASSVLPGLRDNEQF
TRBJ1-2 TRBV28 ASSSSRTGGYGYT
TRBJ1-5 TRBV7-9 ASSRDSYQPQH
TRBJ2-1 TRBV18 ASSPPGTSGTREQF
TRBJ2-7 TRBV19 ASSPYPGGLGYEQY
TRBJ2-7 TRBV11-2 ASSFGWGSGNEQY
TRBJ2-5 TRBV30 AWKEGGAGETQY
TRBJ1-3 TRBV6-1 ASSEPGAPGNTIY
TRBJ2-1 TRBV30 AWVGGGDSYNEQF
TRBJ1-6 TRBV6-5 ASSLGNNSPLH